This TCR beta chain originates from a study of molecular identifiers for immune sequencing clone quantification (dated by TCRdb to 2017 to 2018). About the investigation overall: In a replicate experiment, RNA from roughly 20,000 or 100,000 naive CD8 T cells was split into five aliquots, four of which were sequenced. This methods study benchmarked molecular-identifier clustering-based TCR repertoire sequencing (MIDCIRS) and TCR RNA copy counting, using CD8 T cells to do so. The paper as a whole reports these results and caveats: The naive libraries included spiked-in Jurkat TCR RNA (about 11 copies' worth), and this RNA is not part of the donor repertoire. In CMV-specific effector cells, over 98% of molecules were held by clones above 20 RNA copies, whereas under 1% of molecules were held by such clones in naive cells. Spiked-in Jurkat TCR RNA equivalent to a single cell was reported to be detectable even among approximately 900,000 naive CD8 T cells. When barcode sub-clustering was omitted, TCR diversity was inflated by chimeric consensus sequences, with chimeras reaching as high as 47%. Highly expanded clone sizes could be underestimated because identical TCR molecules may share a barcode. Modeling estimated roughly 3 recovered TCR RNA copies per cell, compared with about 10 by digital PCR, which implies about 30% capture efficiency.

Sequences ENHRY (CDR1) and SYGVKD (CDR2) are obtained from the germline V gene. From the cysteine up to the phenylalanine, the CDR3 has a length of 16 residues. The only DNA kept is the CDR3, 48 bases in frame from the first base. Trimmed from V: 7 bases; trimmed from J: 2 bases; junction bases lacking a gene match: 9. Libraries of naive CD8 T cells were generated from about 19,000 to 1,100,000 sorted cells, with 10%, 30% or 50% of the purified RNA used. Naive CD8 T cells, defined as CD8+CD4-CCR7+CD45RA+, were FACS-sorted into RLT Plus buffer on a BD FACSAria II. To test detection sensitivity, Jurkat RNA equivalent to more than 8 TCR copies was spiked into samples of roughly 20,000-1,100,000 naive CD8 T cells. Enrichment of CD8 T cells was performed with RosetteSep CD8+ T Cell Enrichment Cocktail and Ficoll-Paque, after which ACK red cell lysis was carried out. This clonotype appeared a few times. Its binding antigen is unknown. Base qualities are not at hand, and no much larger clone is one base apart.

The method was PCR. Instrument on record: NextSeq 500. Bulk TCR libraries were generated as previously described, with the TCR primers listed in Table S5 used. The Qiagen AllPrep DNA/RNA kit was used to purify total RNA. Before analysis, reads from multiple sequencing runs of the same library were pooled. Turning to the authors' computational methods: Only reads with exact TCR constant sequence were kept, trimmed to 150 nt, and grouped by their 12-nt molecular barcodes. Reads inside each barcode group were sub-clustered using a 15% Levenshtein threshold, and a quality-weighted consensus sequence was constructed for each RNA molecule. Non-functional sequences were discarded, and so were lower-count sequences lying one edit away from another sequence. On the basis of fitting two negative binomial distributions, barcode sub-clusters with fewer than 20% of the maximum read count were discarded. TCRdb reanalyzed the raw reads on its own, using fastp at Q25 for trimming and MiXCR for clone calling, and kept in-frame beta chains. Under each unique CDR3 protein, matching rows form one entry showing the most common genes and DNA. Clone size and V and J calls follow TCRdb, not the original study. Present in this sample are some 320,000 distinct CDR3 sequences, roughly a quarter of which were seen just once. 0.65% to 0.95% of the sample goes to the ten largest clones.

The chain couples TRBV10-3 to TRBJ2-2, and TRBD1 aligns with 8 junction nucleotides. The TCR comes from a human donor in good health. Some libraries in this study had Jurkat cell RNA spiked in. Sequenced: naive CD8+ T cells from blood, with Jurkat cell RNA spiked in. Explained via the paper, the cell subset or site label denotes: FACS-sorted CD8+CD4-CCR7+CD45RA+ naive T cells. This receptor carries the CDR3 CAITQNGQGNTGELFF. The DNA sequence is given as TGTGCCATCACTCAGAACGGACAGGGAAACACCGGGGAGCTGTTTTTT.